What follows describes a single TCR beta chain. Its antigen is currently unknown. The entry originates in a study of T cell responses to AZD1222 COVID-19 vaccine. The overall study: Analysis merged second doses at about 4 or about 12 weeks.

Produced via immunoSEQ multiplex PCR; TCRdb's table is partial and in-frame only. Among 85,000 to 110,000 clones listed, roughly 88% were seen once. Overall study results and limits: Across the whole spike, CD4 TCRs peaked at regions 160-218 and 743-854. Variant regions that are unmutated are reportedly the target of nearly half of spike-specific TCRs.

Between the trimmed V and J ends, which lost 5 bases and 7 bases, there was a span of 12 bases. This CDR3 contains 13 residues. The germline V gene encodes CDR1 SGDLS and CDR2 YYNGEE. V and J are TRBV9 and TRBJ2-2, with D possibly matching TRBD2 (6 bases). The origin of this receptor is an adult in good health. The starting material was peripheral blood, obtained on day 0 of AZD1222 vaccination. The CDR3 sequence: CASSARRGGELFF. CDR3 DNA sequence: TGTGCCAGCAGTGCCCGGCGGGGCGGGGAGCTGTTTTTT.